This T cell receptor beta chain is drawn from a study of regulatory T cells in long-lasting Graves disease. General observations from the study: TRBV28 was favored in persistent disease, as were TRBJ1-2 and TRBJ2-5.

About this clonotype: Its target is unknown.

Time point defined: newly diagnosed GD, antithyroid drugs for less than 3 months. After RNA was extracted from PBMCs, the TCR library was made from it. This CDR3 spans 14 amino acids. Trimming cost V 6 bases and J 3 bases, with 12 bases left between them. Arm-PCR with iRepertoire HTBI primers amplified the CDR3 regions for these TCR beta libraries. In the source study's methods: Taken together, the samples had around 66 TRBV and 14 TRBJ segments identified. Using its own MiXCR run on the multiplex PCR reads, TCRdb lists one record per CDR3 protein. For this entry, the V and J calls and clone size follow TCRdb and not the study's own pipeline. The profile shows 530,000 or so distinct CDR3 sequences, less than 15% of them singletons. These data are also associated with another study on T cells in Graves' hyperthyroidism and ophthalmopathy. This second study says: The authors' 13 V-J model separated ophthalmopathy from stable hyperthyroidism.

This clonotype originated in a young man with Graves disease. Sequenced here: peripheral blood mononuclear cells (PBMCs), sampled at new diagnosis, from a patient treated with antithyroid drugs. The V and J genes are TRBV12-3 or TRBV12-4 and TRBJ1-3; D might be TRBD1 (5 bases). The chain's CDR3 is CASSVQGFGNTIYF. CDR3 DNA: TGTGCCAGCAGCGTCCAGGGTTTTGGAAACACCATATATTTT.